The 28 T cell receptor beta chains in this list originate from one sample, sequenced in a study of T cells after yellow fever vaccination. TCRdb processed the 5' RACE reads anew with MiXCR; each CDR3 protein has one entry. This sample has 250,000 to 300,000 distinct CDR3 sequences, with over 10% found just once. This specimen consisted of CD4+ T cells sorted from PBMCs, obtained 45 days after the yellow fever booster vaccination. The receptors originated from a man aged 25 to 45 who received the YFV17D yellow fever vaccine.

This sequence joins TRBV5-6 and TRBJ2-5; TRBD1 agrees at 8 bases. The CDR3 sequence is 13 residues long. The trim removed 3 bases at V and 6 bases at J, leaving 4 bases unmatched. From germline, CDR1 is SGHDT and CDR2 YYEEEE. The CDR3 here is CASSSPRGQTQYF. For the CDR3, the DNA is TGTGCCAGCAGCTCGCCCAGGGGGCAGACCCAGTACTTC.

DNA for the CDR3: TGTGCCAGCGGGGGCGGGGCGCTTGGATACGAGCAGTACTTC. Translation gives CASGGGALGYEQYF. The chain combines TRBV7-9 with TRBJ2-7, with D perhaps TRBD1 or TRBD2 (6 bases each). The V end lost 8 bases, the J end lost 4 bases, and 18 bases lay between the germline ends. This CDR3 is built from 14 residues. Germline values: CDR1 SEHNR, CDR2 FQNEAQ (reference sequence).

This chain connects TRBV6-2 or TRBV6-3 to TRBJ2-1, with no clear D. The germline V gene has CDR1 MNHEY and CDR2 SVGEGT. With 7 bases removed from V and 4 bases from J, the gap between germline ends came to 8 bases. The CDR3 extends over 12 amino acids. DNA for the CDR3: TGTGCCAGCAAGGGCTCGTACAATGAGCAGTTCTTC. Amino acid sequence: CASKGSYNEQFF.

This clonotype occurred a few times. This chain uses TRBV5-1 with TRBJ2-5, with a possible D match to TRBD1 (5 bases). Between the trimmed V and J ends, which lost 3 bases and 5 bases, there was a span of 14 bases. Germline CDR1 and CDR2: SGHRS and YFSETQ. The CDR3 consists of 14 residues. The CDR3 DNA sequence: TGCGCCAGCAGCTCGAATACAGGAGTGGAGACCCAGTACTTC. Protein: CASSSNTGVETQYF.

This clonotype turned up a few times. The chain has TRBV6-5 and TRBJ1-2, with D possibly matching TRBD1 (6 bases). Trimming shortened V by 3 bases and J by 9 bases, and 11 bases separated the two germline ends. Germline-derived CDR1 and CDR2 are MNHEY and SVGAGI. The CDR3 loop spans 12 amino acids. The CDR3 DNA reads TGTGCCAGCAGTTATCACAGGGATAGCTACACCTTC. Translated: CASSYHRDSYTF.

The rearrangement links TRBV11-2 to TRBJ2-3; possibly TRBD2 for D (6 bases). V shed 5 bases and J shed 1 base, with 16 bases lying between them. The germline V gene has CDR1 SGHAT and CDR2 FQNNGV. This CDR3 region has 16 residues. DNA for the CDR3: TGTGCCAGCAGCCTACTGGGGGGAAAGGGCACAGATACGCAGTATTTT. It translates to CASSLLGGKGTDTQYF.

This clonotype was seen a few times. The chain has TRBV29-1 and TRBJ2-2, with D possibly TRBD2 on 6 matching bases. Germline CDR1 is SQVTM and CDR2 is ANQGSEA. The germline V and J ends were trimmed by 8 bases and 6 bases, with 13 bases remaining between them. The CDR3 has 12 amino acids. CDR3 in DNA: TGCAGCATGGCAACGGGGGCCGGGGAGCTGTTTTTT. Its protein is CSMATGAGELFF.

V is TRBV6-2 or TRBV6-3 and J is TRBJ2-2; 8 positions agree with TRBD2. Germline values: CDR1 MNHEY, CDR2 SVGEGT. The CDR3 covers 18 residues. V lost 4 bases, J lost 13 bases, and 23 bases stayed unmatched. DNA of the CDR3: TGTGCCAGCAGTTCGAGTCGTCGGACTAGCTGGGCGATGGCCGGGCTGTTTTTT. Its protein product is CASSSSRRTSWAMAGLFF.

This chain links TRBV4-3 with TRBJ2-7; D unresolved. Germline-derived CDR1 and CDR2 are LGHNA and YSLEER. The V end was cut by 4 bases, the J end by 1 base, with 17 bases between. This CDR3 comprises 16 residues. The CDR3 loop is CASSPDAPSRSYEQYF. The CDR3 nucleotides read TGCGCCAGCAGCCCCGATGCTCCAAGTAGGTCCTACGAGCAGTACTTC.

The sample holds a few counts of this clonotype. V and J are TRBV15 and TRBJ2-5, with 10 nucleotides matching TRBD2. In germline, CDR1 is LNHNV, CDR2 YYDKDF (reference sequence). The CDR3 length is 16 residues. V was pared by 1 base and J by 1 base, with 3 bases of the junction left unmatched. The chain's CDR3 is CATSRGLAGLQETQYF. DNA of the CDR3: TGTGCCACCAGCAGAGGACTAGCGGGTCTCCAAGAGACCCAGTACTTC.

The CDR3 loop is CAISVNFQETQYF. Written as DNA, the CDR3 is TGTGCCATCAGTGTGAACTTCCAAGAGACCCAGTACTTC. The J gene is TRBJ2-5, the V gene TRBV10-3, with no clear D. The V and J ends lost 4 bases and 1 base respectively, with 7 bases between them. Germline loops: CDR1 ENHRY, CDR2 SYGVKD. This CDR3 spans 13 amino acids.

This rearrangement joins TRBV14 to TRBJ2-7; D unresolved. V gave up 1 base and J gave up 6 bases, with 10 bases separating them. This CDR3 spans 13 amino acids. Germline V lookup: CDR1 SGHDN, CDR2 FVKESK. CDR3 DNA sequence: TGTGCCAGCAGCCAAGTCGAGTTGGGCGAGCAGTACTTC. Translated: CASSQVELGEQYF. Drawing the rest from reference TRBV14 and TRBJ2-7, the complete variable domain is EAGVTQFPSHSVIEKGQTVTLRCDPISGHDNLYWYRRVMGKEIKFLLHFVKESKQDESGMPNNRFLAERTGGTYSTLKVQPAELEDSGVYFCASSQVELGEQYFGPGTRLTVT.

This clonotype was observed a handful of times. This CDR3 reads CAARTGTREQYF. The CDR3 DNA reads as TGTGCCGCCCGGACAGGGACCCGCGAGCAGTACTTC. The rearrangement links TRBV6-6 to TRBJ2-7, with TRBD1 matching 8 bases. The trim removed 11 bases at V and 6 bases at J, leaving 9 bases unmatched. The V gene's germline CDR1 is MNHNY and CDR2 SVGAGI (reference sequence). This CDR3 has 12 amino acids.

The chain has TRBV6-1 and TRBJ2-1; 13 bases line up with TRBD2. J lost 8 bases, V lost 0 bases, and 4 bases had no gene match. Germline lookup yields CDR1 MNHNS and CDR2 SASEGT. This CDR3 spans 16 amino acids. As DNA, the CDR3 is TGTGCCAGCAGTGAAGCGCTACTAGCGGGAGGGGATGAGCAGTTCTTC. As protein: CASSEALLAGGDEQFF.

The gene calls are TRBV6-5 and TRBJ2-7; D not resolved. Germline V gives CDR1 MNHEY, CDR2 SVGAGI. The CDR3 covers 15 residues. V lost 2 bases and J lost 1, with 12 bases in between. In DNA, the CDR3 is TGTGCCAGCAGTTACGGTGGCGTTCAATCCTACGAGCAGTACTTC. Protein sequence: CASSYGGVQSYEQYF.

CDR3 amino acids: CAWSVGLAGAGELFF. CDR3 nucleotide sequence: TGTGCCTGGAGTGTAGGGTTAGCCGGCGCCGGGGAGCTGTTTTTT. This chain connects TRBV30 to TRBJ2-2; no firm D call. The CDR3 contains 15 residues. Germline V gives CDR1 GTSNPN, CDR2 SVGIG (reference sequence). V was clipped by 0 bases and J by 6 bases, with 14 bases between them.

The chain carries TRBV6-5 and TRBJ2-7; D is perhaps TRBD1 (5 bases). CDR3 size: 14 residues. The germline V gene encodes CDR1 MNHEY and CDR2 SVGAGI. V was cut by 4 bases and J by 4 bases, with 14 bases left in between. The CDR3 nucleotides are TGTGCCAGCAGTTCTAACAGGATCCTTTACGAGCAGTACTTC. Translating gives CASSSNRILYEQYF.

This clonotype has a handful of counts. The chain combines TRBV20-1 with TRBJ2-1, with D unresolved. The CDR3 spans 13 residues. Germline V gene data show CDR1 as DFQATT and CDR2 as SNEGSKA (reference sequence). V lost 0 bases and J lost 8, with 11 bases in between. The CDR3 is CSARDLRADEQFF. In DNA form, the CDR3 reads TGCAGTGCTAGAGATCTTAGGGCGGATGAGCAGTTCTTC.

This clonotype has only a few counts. The CDR3 region has the DNA TGCAGTGCTAGAGATTCAGCGGGAGCCTACGAGCAGTACTTC. This encodes CSARDSAGAYEQYF. The chain combines TRBV20-1 with TRBJ2-7; 8 nucleotides align to TRBD2. J was trimmed by 2 bases and V by 0 bases; bases with no gene match: 3. Per the germline V gene, CDR1 is DFQATT and CDR2 is SNEGSKA (reference sequence). CDR3 length: 14 amino acids.

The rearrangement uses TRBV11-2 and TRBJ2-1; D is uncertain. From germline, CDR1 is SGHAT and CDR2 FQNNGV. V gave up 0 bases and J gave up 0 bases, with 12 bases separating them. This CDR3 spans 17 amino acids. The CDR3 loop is CASSLERRSYSYNEQFF. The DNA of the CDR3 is TGTGCCAGCAGCTTAGAGAGGCGGAGCTACTCCTACAATGAGCAGTTCTTC.

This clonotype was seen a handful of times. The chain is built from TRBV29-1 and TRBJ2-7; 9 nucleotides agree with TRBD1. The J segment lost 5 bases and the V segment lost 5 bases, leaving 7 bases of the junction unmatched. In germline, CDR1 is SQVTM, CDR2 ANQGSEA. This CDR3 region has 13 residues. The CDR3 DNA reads TGCAGCGTTTTTAACAGGGGGCTGGACGAGCAGTACTTC. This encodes CSVFNRGLDEQYF.

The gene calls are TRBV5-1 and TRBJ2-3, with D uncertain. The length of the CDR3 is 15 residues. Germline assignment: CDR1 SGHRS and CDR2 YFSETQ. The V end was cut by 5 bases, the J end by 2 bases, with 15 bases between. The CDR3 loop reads CASSPLDGTTDTQYF. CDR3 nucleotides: TGCGCCAGCAGTCCCCTGGACGGCACCACAGATACGCAGTATTTT.

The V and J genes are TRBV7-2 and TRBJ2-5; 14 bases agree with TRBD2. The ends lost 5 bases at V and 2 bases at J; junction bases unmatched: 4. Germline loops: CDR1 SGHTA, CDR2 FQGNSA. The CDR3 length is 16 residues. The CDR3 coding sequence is TGTGCCAGCAGCCCGACTAGCGGGAGGGGTCAAGAGACCCAGTACTTC. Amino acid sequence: CASSPTSGRGQETQYF.

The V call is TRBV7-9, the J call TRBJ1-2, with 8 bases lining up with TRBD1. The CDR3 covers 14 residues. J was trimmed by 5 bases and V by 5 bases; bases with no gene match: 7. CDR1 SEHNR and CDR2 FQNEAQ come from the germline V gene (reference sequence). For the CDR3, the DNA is TGTGCCAGCAGCCAAGGGACAGGAACATATGGCTACACCTTC. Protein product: CASSQGTGTYGYTF.

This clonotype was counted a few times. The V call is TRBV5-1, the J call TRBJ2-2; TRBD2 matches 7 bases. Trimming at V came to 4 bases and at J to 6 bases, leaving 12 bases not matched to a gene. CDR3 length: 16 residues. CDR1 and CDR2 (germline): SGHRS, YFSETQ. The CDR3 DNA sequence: TGCGCCAGCAGCCTGGCCCTAGCGGCCGGGGCCGGGGAGCTGTTTTTT. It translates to CASSLALAAGAGELFF.

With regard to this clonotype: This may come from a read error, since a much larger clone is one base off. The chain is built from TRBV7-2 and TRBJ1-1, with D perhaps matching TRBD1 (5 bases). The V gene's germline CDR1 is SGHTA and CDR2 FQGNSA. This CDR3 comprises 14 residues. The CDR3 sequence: CASSPQGTNTEALF. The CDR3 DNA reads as TGTGCCAGCAGCCCGCAGGGTACGAACACTGAAGCTCTCTTT.

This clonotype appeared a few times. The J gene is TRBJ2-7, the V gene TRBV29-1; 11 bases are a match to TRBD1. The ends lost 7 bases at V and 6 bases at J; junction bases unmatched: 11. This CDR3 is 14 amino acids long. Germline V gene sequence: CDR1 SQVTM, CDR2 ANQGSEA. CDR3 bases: TGCAGCGCTTGGGACAGGGGGACCTCCGGCGAGCAGTACTTC. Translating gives CSAWDRGTSGEQYF.

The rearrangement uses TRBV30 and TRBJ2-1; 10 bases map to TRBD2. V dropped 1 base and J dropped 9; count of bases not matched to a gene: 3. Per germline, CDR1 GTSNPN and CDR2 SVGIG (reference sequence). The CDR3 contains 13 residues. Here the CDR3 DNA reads TGTGCCTGGAGTGGGCTAGCGGGAGTTGAGCAGTTCTTC. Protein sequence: CAWSGLAGVEQFF.